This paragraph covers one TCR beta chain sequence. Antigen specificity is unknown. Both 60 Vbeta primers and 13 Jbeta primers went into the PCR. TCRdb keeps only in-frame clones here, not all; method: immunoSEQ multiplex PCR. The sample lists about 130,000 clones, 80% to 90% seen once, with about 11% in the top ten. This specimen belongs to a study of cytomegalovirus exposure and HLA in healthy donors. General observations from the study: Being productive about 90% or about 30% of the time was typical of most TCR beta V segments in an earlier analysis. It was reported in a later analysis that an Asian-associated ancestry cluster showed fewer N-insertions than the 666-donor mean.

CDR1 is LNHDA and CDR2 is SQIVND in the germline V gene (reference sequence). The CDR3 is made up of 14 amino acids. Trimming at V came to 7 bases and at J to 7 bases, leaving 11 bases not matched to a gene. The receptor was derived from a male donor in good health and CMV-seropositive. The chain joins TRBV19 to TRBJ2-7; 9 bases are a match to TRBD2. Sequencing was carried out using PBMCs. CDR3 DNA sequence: TGTGCCAGTACAGGACGCGGGAGGGGCAGGGAGCAGTACTTC. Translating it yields CASTGRGRGREQYF.